This is a list of T cell receptor beta chains from one sample in a study of early T cells in non-severe SARS-CoV-2 infection. From the 5' RACE reads, TCRdb called clonotypes with MiXCR, one entry per CDR3 protein. The table shows tens of thousands of distinct CDR3 sequences, with 6.2% occurring only once. Material for sequencing was whole blood. These receptors were obtained from an adult who was a healthcare worker with PCR-confirmed SARS-CoV-2 infection or an uninfected control (not recorded which). CDR3s include the opening cysteine and the closing phenylalanine or tryptophan. A D gene is named only where the DNA matches it firmly. Not every row has a clone size; where given, it reads once, few, many or a size class.

abundance: many
j_gene: TRBJ1-2
v_gene: TRBV6-5
d_gene: TRBD1
CDR3nt: TGTGCCAGCACTATGTACCACGGGACAGGGGGCCGTAATGGCTACACCTTC
CDR3aa: CASTMYHGTGGRNGYTF

abundance: .
j_gene: TRBJ1-2
v_gene: TRBV19
d_gene: .
CDR3nt: TGTGCCAGTAGTATCGTTGGGAACTATGGCTACACCTTC
CDR3aa: CASSIVGNYGYTF

abundance: many
j_gene: TRBJ2-2
v_gene: TRBV7-9
d_gene: .
CDR3nt: TGTGCCAGCAACCATTTCACCGGGGAGCTGTTTTTT
CDR3aa: CASNHFTGELFF

abundance: many
j_gene: TRBJ2-5
v_gene: TRBV6-2/TRBV6-3
d_gene: .
CDR3nt: TGTGCCAGCAGTTACGATTTGACCCAAGAGACCCAGTACTTC
CDR3aa: CASSYDLTQETQYF

abundance: .
j_gene: TRBJ2-7
v_gene: TRBV29-1
d_gene: .
CDR3nt: TGCAGCGTTGTTTACACCTACGAGCAGTACTTC
CDR3aa: CSVVYTYEQYF

abundance: .
j_gene: TRBJ2-7
v_gene: TRBV2
d_gene: .
CDR3nt: TGTGCCAGCAGTGATGGGGGGTACACAGGGGACTACGAGCAGTACTTC
CDR3aa: CASSDGGYTGDYEQYF

abundance: many
j_gene: TRBJ1-6
v_gene: TRBV10-3
d_gene: .
CDR3nt: TGTGCCATCAGTGTGTCCGATAATTCACCCCTCCACTTT
CDR3aa: CAISVSDNSPLHF

abundance: few
j_gene: TRBJ2-6
v_gene: TRBV7-2
d_gene: .
CDR3nt: TGTGCCAGCAGCCAAAGAACTTCAGGGGCCAACGTCCTGACTTTC
CDR3aa: CASSQRTSGANVLTF

abundance: few
j_gene: TRBJ2-7
v_gene: TRBV6-1
d_gene: .
CDR3nt: TGTGCCAGCAGAAGAGACAGCTACGAGCAGTACTTC
CDR3aa: CASRRDSYEQYF

abundance: many
j_gene: TRBJ2-1
v_gene: TRBV20-1
d_gene: TRBD2
CDR3nt: TGCAGTGCTACCTATAGCGGGCGTACTGCTTTAGACAATGAGCAGTTCTTC
CDR3aa: CSATYSGRTALDNEQFF

abundance: many
j_gene: TRBJ1-2
v_gene: TRBV6-2/TRBV6-3
d_gene: .
CDR3nt: TGTGCCGTCAGTTACGTGGGGCGGGATGGCTACACCTTC
CDR3aa: CAVSYVGRDGYTF

abundance: many
j_gene: TRBJ1-4
v_gene: TRBV12-3/TRBV12-4
d_gene: TRBD1
CDR3nt: TGTGCCAGCAGGAGTAACAGGGGTGGGGAAAAACTGTTTTTT
CDR3aa: CASRSNRGGEKLFF

abundance: many
j_gene: TRBJ2-6
v_gene: TRBV6-5
d_gene: .
CDR3nt: TGTGCCAGCAGTTCAGTCTCTGGGGCCAACGTCCTGACTTTC
CDR3aa: CASSSVSGANVLTF

abundance: few
j_gene: TRBJ1-6
v_gene: TRBV7-8
d_gene: .
CDR3nt: TGTGCCAGCAGCTTGAGAGATCTCTATAATTCACCCCTCCACTTT
CDR3aa: CASSLRDLYNSPLHF

abundance: .
j_gene: TRBJ2-6
v_gene: TRBV2
d_gene: .
CDR3nt: TGTGCCAGCAGTGAGCAGGGAGTAGCCAACGTCCTGACTTTC
CDR3aa: CASSEQGVANVLTF

abundance: many
j_gene: TRBJ2-5
v_gene: TRBV6-5
d_gene: TRBD1
CDR3nt: TGTGCCAGCAGTTCGTCCGAGACAGGGGATCGAGAGACCCAGTACTTC
CDR3aa: CASSSSETGDRETQYF

abundance: many
j_gene: TRBJ2-1
v_gene: TRBV6-2/TRBV6-3
d_gene: .
CDR3nt: TGTGCCAGCAGCAGGGACTTCCTTAGGACGGGGTACAATGAGCAGTTCTTC
CDR3aa: CASSRDFLRTGYNEQFF

abundance: few
j_gene: TRBJ2-3
v_gene: TRBV9
d_gene: .
CDR3nt: TGTGCCAGCAGCGGGGGGGCCGGCACAGATACGCAGTATTTT
CDR3aa: CASSGGAGTDTQYF

abundance: .
j_gene: TRBJ1-1
v_gene: TRBV4-3
d_gene: .
CDR3nt: TGCGCCAGCAGCCAAGACTATCCAGTAAACACTGAAGCTTTCTTT
CDR3aa: CASSQDYPVNTEAFF

abundance: few
j_gene: TRBJ2-3
v_gene: TRBV4-1
d_gene: TRBD2
CDR3nt: TGCGCCAGCAGCCACCCTCCGCGGGGGGGGTCACATGATACGCAGTATTTT
CDR3aa: CASSHPPRGGSHDTQYF

abundance: few
j_gene: TRBJ2-5
v_gene: TRBV7-2
d_gene: .
CDR3nt: TGTGCCAGCAGCCCGGTTAGAGGGGGAATAGCTAGGGAGACCCAGTACTTC
CDR3aa: CASSPVRGGIARETQYF

abundance: many
j_gene: TRBJ2-7
v_gene: TRBV4-3
d_gene: TRBD2
CDR3nt: TGCGCCAGCAGCCGAGATACTAGCGGGGGGGCCATCCACGAGCAGTACTTC
CDR3aa: CASSRDTSGGAIHEQYF

abundance: few
j_gene: TRBJ2-2
v_gene: TRBV18
d_gene: .
CDR3nt: TGTGCCAGCTCACCATCTATGGGATCTTTTCCAGGGGAGCTGTTTTTT
CDR3aa: CASSPSMGSFPGELFF

abundance: few
j_gene: TRBJ2-3
v_gene: TRBV6-2/TRBV6-3
d_gene: TRBD1
CDR3nt: TGTGCCAGCAGTTATCGGGACAGGGGGTCAGATACGCAGTATTTT
CDR3aa: CASSYRDRGSDTQYF

abundance: .
j_gene: TRBJ2-5
v_gene: TRBV11-2
d_gene: .
CDR3nt: TGTGCCAGCAGCTCAACTGGAGGGGAAGAGACCCAGTACTTC
CDR3aa: CASSSTGGEETQYF

abundance: many
j_gene: TRBJ1-3
v_gene: TRBV7-2
d_gene: .
CDR3nt: TGTGCCAGCAGCTCTAGGGACTCTGGAAACACCATATATTTT
CDR3aa: CASSSRDSGNTIYF

abundance: few
j_gene: TRBJ1-2
v_gene: TRBV2
d_gene: TRBD1
CDR3nt: TGTGCCAGCACGAGGACAGGTGGGATCAACTATGGCTACACCTTC
CDR3aa: CASTRTGGINYGYTF

abundance: .
j_gene: TRBJ2-4
v_gene: TRBV9
d_gene: TRBD2
CDR3nt: TGTGCCAGCAGCCCTCGGGGGGAAGGCCCTGACATTCAGTACTTC
CDR3aa: CASSPRGEGPDIQYF

abundance: .
j_gene: TRBJ2-7
v_gene: TRBV11-2
d_gene: .
CDR3nt: TGTGCCAGCAGCTTATACGGAACCTACGAGCAGTACTTC
CDR3aa: CASSLYGTYEQYF

abundance: .
j_gene: TRBJ2-1
v_gene: TRBV12-3/TRBV12-4
d_gene: .
CDR3nt: TGTGCCAGCAGTTTTGGTCGGGCAGGAGTCTACAATGAGCAGTTCTTC
CDR3aa: CASSFGRAGVYNEQFF

abundance: few
j_gene: TRBJ2-3
v_gene: TRBV5-8
d_gene: TRBD2
CDR3nt: TGTGTCAGCAGCCCAGGGACTAGCGGCACAGATACGCAGTATTTT
CDR3aa: CVSSPGTSGTDTQYF

abundance: .
j_gene: TRBJ2-7
v_gene: TRBV27
d_gene: TRBD2
CDR3nt: TGTGCCAGCAGCTACTCGGGACTACTCCACGAGCAGTACTTC
CDR3aa: CASSYSGLLHEQYF

abundance: many
j_gene: TRBJ2-7
v_gene: TRBV20-1
d_gene: .
CDR3nt: TGCAGTGCCATAGCGGCGGCGGGGGAGCAGTACTTC
CDR3aa: CSAIAAAGEQYF

abundance: many
j_gene: TRBJ2-1
v_gene: TRBV19
d_gene: TRBD2
CDR3nt: TGTGCCAGTAGTACGCGGACTAGCGGGGGGCTCGATGAGCAGTTCTTC
CDR3aa: CASSTRTSGGLDEQFF